This TCR beta chain originates from a study of tumor-infiltrating lymphocytes in localized non-small cell lung cancer. This clone was counted between two and nine times. Libraries were prepared by immunoSEQ multiplex PCR; TCRdb keeps only in-frame clonotypes and omits some of them. The sample contains approximately 2,700 clones, approximately 65% of which appear only once. Germline V CDR1 and CDR2: MGHRA, YSYEKL. The trim removed 7 bases at V and 0 bases at J, leaving 11 bases unmatched. The CDR3 is 16 amino acids. The TCR was taken from a human donor with non-small cell lung cancer. The V and J genes are TRBV4-1 and TRBJ2-5; TRBD1 agrees at 7 bases. The sample was uninvolved lung tissue not adjacent to the tumor. The DNA of the CDR3 is TGCGCCAGCACCCCGTCGAAGGGGGCGGACCAAGAGACCCAGTACTTC. As protein: CASTPSKGADQETQYF.